The present T cell receptor (beta chain) was sequenced within a study of breast tumors, draining lymph nodes, adjacent tissues. Overall study results and limits: That most tumor T cells come from lymph nodes remained unproven. Most tumor T cells seemingly derive from lymph node, then expand in tumor. Tumor and nontumor repertoires were significantly more similar in luminal-like than in basal-like breast cancer. Tumors had less TCR diversity than lymph nodes, more than nontumor tissue.

Breast cancer patients provided tissue from their axillary draining lymph nodes. One entry per CDR3 protein, called by TCRdb with MiXCR from the multiplex PCR reads. The sample shows fewer than 150,000 distinct CDR3 sequences, 21% of them seen only once. Deletions cut 0 bases from V and 4 bases from J, with 9 bases between. The CDR3 consists of 15 residues. Per germline, CDR1 MGHRA and CDR2 YSYEKL. Many counts were recorded for this clonotype. Its antigen is not identified. The V and J genes are TRBV4-1 and TRBJ1-4; possible D gene TRBD1, 6 bases. Sequenced input: axillary lymph node tissue. This sequence originates from a female donor with breast cancer. Some clones in this sample may be carry-over from other donors' samples. CDR3 protein: CASSQENRDNEKLFF. DNA of the CDR3: TGCGCCAGCAGCCAAGAGAACAGGGATAATGAAAAACTGTTTTTT.